This T cell receptor beta chain comes out of a study of vaccination and CD4 T cells after COVID-19. As for this clonotype: The antigen remains unidentified. Sequence at one end of the junction differs from germline and may be a read error.

Oncomine TCR Beta short-read sequencing was applied to DNA from cultured CD4+ T cells. From the PCR reads, TCRdb called clonotypes with MiXCR, one entry per CDR3 protein. The sample has tens of thousands of distinct CDR3 sequences, about 45% seen once. CDR1 and CDR2 (germline): SSHAT, FNYEAQ (reference sequence). The CDR3 has 13 amino acids. The study's findings and limits: Detection of a median about 86% of reactive clones in convalescent patients was confined to the period after vaccination.

Treatment denoted: roughly nine-day PBMC culture with coronavirus spike peptide pools or control peptides (ViraFEST assay). This rearrangement joins TRBV7-7 to TRBJ2-1; 9 bases line up with TRBD1. The receptor was derived from a human donor who had recovered from COVID-19. Sequenced sample: CD4+ T cells from blood, cultured in vitro. Here the CDR3 reads CASSLAIGQGIFF. The DNA for the CDR3 is TGTGCTAGCAGCTTAGCTATCGGACAGGGGATATTCTTC. The complete variable domain, with remaining parts taken from reference TRBV7-7 and TRBJ2-1, reads GAGVSQSPRYKVTKRGQDVTLRCDPISSHATLYWYQQALGQGPEFLTYFNYEAQPDKSGLPSDRFSAERPEGSISTLTIQRTEQRDSAMYRCASSLAIGQGIFFGPGTRLTVL.